One sample yielded the 24 T cell receptor beta chains listed below, sequenced in a study of CD8 T cells in Susac syndrome. Random hexamers were used to reverse transcribe about 0.5 to 1 ug of RNA. Using its own MiXCR run on the immunoSEQ multiplex PCR reads, TCRdb lists one record per CDR3 protein. The sample contains about 210,000 distinct CDR3 sequences, 85% to 95% of which appear only once. Material: CD4+ T cells from PBMCs. Source of these receptors: a human donor with Susac syndrome.

V and J are TRBV3-1 and TRBJ1-5; maybe TRBD1 (5 bases). The CDR3 is 16 residues long. Germline V gene data show CDR1 as LGHDT and CDR2 as YNNKEL (reference sequence). The V end lost 1 base, the J end lost 6 bases, and 16 bases lay between the germline ends. CDR3 nucleotide sequence: TGTGCCAGCAGCCAAGGGGATTGGGGGGGAAGTCAGCCCCAGCATTTT. This encodes CASSQGDWGGSQPQHF.

The chain carries TRBV30 and TRBJ1-6; TRBD1 is a possible D gene (5 bases). Trimming left V 0 bases short and J 3 bases short, with 15 bases between. This CDR3 is 17 amino acids long. Per the germline V gene, CDR1 is GTSNPN and CDR2 is SVGIG (reference sequence). The CDR3 loop reads CAWSVQSGEYYNSPLHF. The CDR3 DNA reads TGTGCCTGGAGTGTACAGTCGGGGGAGTACTATAATTCACCCCTCCACTTT. Complete variable domain (other parts from reference TRBV30 and TRBJ1-6): SQTIHQWPATLVQPVGSPLSLECTVEGTSNPNLYWYRQAAGRGLQLLFYSVGIGQISSEVPQNLSASRPQDRQFILSSKKLLLSDSGFYLCAWSVQSGEYYNSPLHFGNGTRLTVT.

The J gene is TRBJ1-1, the V gene TRBV2; D not certain. Germline V lookup: CDR1 SNHLY, CDR2 FYNNEI. V lost 3 bases, J lost 2 bases, and 10 bases lay in between. The CDR3 spans 14 residues. CDR3: CASSDPTPNTEAFF. In nucleotides, the CDR3 is TGTGCCAGCAGTGACCCGACACCCAACACTGAAGCTTTCTTT. The full variable domain, its missing parts supplied by reference TRBV2 and TRBJ1-1, is EPEVTQTPSHQVTQMGQEVILRCVPISNHLYFYWYRQILGQKVEFLVSFYNNEISEKSEIFDDQFSVERPDGSNFTLKIRSTKLEDSAMYFCASSDPTPNTEAFFGQGTRLTVV.

The chain joins TRBV20-1 to TRBJ1-5, with D uncertain. This CDR3 contains 15 residues. The germline V and J ends were trimmed by 5 bases and 4 bases, with 18 bases remaining between them. Per germline, CDR1 DFQATT and CDR2 SNEGSKA (reference sequence). Written as DNA, the CDR3 is TGCAGTGCTGCCTCAGGAAGTACGGTGAATCAGCCCCAGCATTTT. As protein: CSAASGSTVNQPQHF.

V and J are TRBV7-2 and TRBJ2-5, with TRBD1 matching 7 bases. The CDR3 is 15 residues long. With 0 bases clipped from V and 5 bases from J, the junction kept 6 bases outside the gene matches. CDR1 and CDR2 (germline): SGHTA, FQGNSA. The CDR3: CASSLARSTGETQYF. The CDR3 DNA follows: TGTGCCAGCAGCTTAGCGCGGTCGACAGGGGAGACCCAGTACTTC.

V is TRBV30 and J is TRBJ1-6; D uncertain. Germline CDR1 GTSNPN, CDR2 SVGIG (reference sequence). V was clipped by 1 base and J by 5 bases, with 12 bases between them. This CDR3 is built from 15 residues. This chain's CDR3 is CAWSEGRGNNSPLHF. DNA of the CDR3: TGTGCCTGGAGTGAGGGTAGAGGGAATAATTCACCCCTCCACTTT. Using reference TRBV30 and TRBJ1-6 for the parts outside the CDR3, the full variable domain is SQTIHQWPATLVQPVGSPLSLECTVEGTSNPNLYWYRQAAGRGLQLLFYSVGIGQISSEVPQNLSASRPQDRQFILSSKKLLLSDSGFYLCAWSEGRGNNSPLHFGNGTRLTVT.

V is TRBV20-1 and J is TRBJ1-6; TRBD1 matches at 7 bases. V trimming: 5 bases; J trimming: 9 bases; junction bases outside the gene matches: 19. The CDR3 length is 17 residues. Germline V gives CDR1 DFQATT, CDR2 SNEGSKA (reference sequence). CDR3 region: CSAPRGTGDDRSSPLHF. The CDR3 DNA reads TGCAGTGCTCCCCGGGGAACAGGGGACGATAGGAGTTCACCCCTCCACTTT.

CDR3 in DNA: TGTGCCTGGAGTGTGTCGGAGTTTCAGCCCCAGCATTTT. Encoded protein: CAWSVSEFQPQHF. The V call is TRBV30, the J call TRBJ1-5, with D unresolved. CDR1 and CDR2 (germline): GTSNPN, SVGIG (reference sequence). The germline V and J ends were trimmed by 0 bases and 6 bases, with 9 bases remaining between them. The CDR3 sequence is 13 residues long.

V gene TRBV12-3 or TRBV12-4 combines with J gene TRBJ1-5; TRBD1 is a possible D gene (5 bases). This CDR3 spans 15 amino acids. The V and J ends lost 6 bases and 1 base respectively, with 13 bases between them. The CDR3 is CASSQGGESNQPQHF. Written as DNA, the CDR3 is TGTGCCAGCAGCCAGGGAGGGGAAAGCAATCAGCCCCAGCATTTT.

The J gene is TRBJ1-5, the V gene TRBV6-1; D unclear. Trimming removed 1 base from V and 6 bases from J, with 7 bases in between. Germline lookup yields CDR1 MNHNS and CDR2 SASEGT. The CDR3 consists of 13 residues. The chain's CDR3 is CASSEGWSQPQHF. As DNA, the CDR3 is TGTGCCAGCAGTGAAGGTTGGAGTCAGCCCCAGCATTTT.

This clonotype was detected only a few times. The CDR3 here is CASSLGGGDEQFF. The CDR3 DNA reads TGTGCCAGCAGTTTAGGCGGGGGAGATGAGCAGTTCTTC. This chain connects TRBV28 to TRBJ2-1; 7 nucleotides agree with TRBD2. Germline V gene sequence: CDR1 MDHEN, CDR2 SYDVKM. This CDR3 comprises 13 residues. After removal of 2 bases from V and 8 bases from J, the junction contained 3 bases not matched to a gene.

The V gene is TRBV30, the J gene TRBJ1-3; maybe TRBD1 (6 bases). V was pared by 7 bases and J by 7 bases, with 11 bases between. CDR1 and CDR2 from the germline V gene are GTSNPN and SVGIG (reference sequence). The CDR3 length is 11 residues. The CDR3 region is CALGQTNTIYF. CDR3 DNA sequence: TGTGCCTTGGGACAAACCAACACCATATATTTT. Looking up the rest from reference TRBV30 and TRBJ1-3 gives the full variable domain: SQTIHQWPATLVQPVGSPLSLECTVEGTSNPNLYWYRQAAGRGLQLLFYSVGIGQISSEVPQNLSASRPQDRQFILSSKKLLLSDSGFYLCALGQTNTIYFGEGSWLTVV.

The rearrangement joins TRBV3-1 to TRBJ2-1; D is undetermined. Germline assignment: CDR1 LGHDT and CDR2 YNNKEL (reference sequence). This CDR3 is 14 amino acids long. V dropped 2 bases and J dropped 3 bases, with 8 bases sitting between them. This CDR3 reads CASSQIGYYNEQFF. The CDR3 DNA reads TGTGCCAGCAGCCAAATCGGGTACTACAATGAGCAGTTCTTC.

This chain links TRBV18 with TRBJ2-7; D possibly uses TRBD1 or TRBD2 (5 bases each). The CDR3 totals 15 residues. Per germline, CDR1 KGHSH and CDR2 LQKENI. The V gene lost 3 bases and the J gene lost 0 bases, with 12 bases spanning the gap. CDR3 nucleotide sequence: TGTGCCAGCTCACCTTCTCGGGGCCTCTCCTACGAGCAGTACTTC. Protein sequence: CASSPSRGLSYEQYF.

The CDR3 reads CATSDPPGQNNEQFF. DNA for the CDR3: TGTGCCACCAGTGATCCCCCGGGACAGAACAATGAGCAGTTCTTC. This chain links TRBV24-1 with TRBJ2-1; 7 bases agree with TRBD1. Germline V CDR1 and CDR2: KGHDR, SFDVKD. V lost 3 bases, J lost 5 bases, and 6 bases stayed unmatched. This CDR3 has 15 residues.

This rearrangement joins TRBV9 to TRBJ1-1; D ambiguous. From germline, CDR1 is SGDLS and CDR2 YYNGEE. CDR3 length: 13 amino acids. V was cut by 1 base and J by 1 base, with 5 bases left in between. CDR3: CASSVQQNTEAFF. The CDR3 DNA sequence: TGTGCCAGCAGCGTACAGCAGAACACTGAAGCTTTCTTT.

This clonotype was found once. The chain employs TRBV6-5 and TRBJ1-1, with D perhaps matching TRBD1 (5 bases). CDR1 is MNHEY, CDR2 SVGAGI, per germline. Trimming pared 5 bases from V and 3 bases from J, leaving 13 bases between. CDR3 length: 14 residues. The CDR3 loop reads CASSARVGDTEAFF. CDR3 DNA sequence: TGTGCCAGCAGTGCCAGGGTGGGGGACACTGAAGCTTTCTTT.

The V gene is TRBV18, the J gene TRBJ2-7; D remains unclear. V dropped 3 bases and J dropped 0 bases, with 9 bases sitting between them. The germline gives CDR1 KGHSH, CDR2 LQKENI. The CDR3 runs 14 residues. CDR3 sequence (DNA): TGTGCCAGCTCACCGACACAGCCCTCCTACGAGCAGTACTTC. The encoded protein is CASSPTQPSYEQYF.

The chain carries TRBV20-1 and TRBJ2-7, with a tentative D call TRBD1 (5 bases). Germline V gives CDR1 DFQATT, CDR2 SNEGSKA (reference sequence). Deletions cut 0 bases from V and 5 bases from J, with 14 bases between. The CDR3 has 14 amino acids. Here the CDR3 reads CSARDFRKGNEQYF. CDR3 nucleotide sequence: TGCAGTGCTAGAGATTTTAGGAAGGGGAACGAGCAGTACTTC.

The sample holds a few counts of this clonotype. The chain recombines TRBV30 with TRBJ1-6; D remains ambiguous. V shed 4 bases and J shed 5 bases, with 9 bases lying between them. There are 13 residues in the CDR3. CDR1 is GTSNPN and CDR2 is SVGIG in the germline V gene (reference sequence). The CDR3: CAWNTGDNSPLHF. The CDR3 region has the DNA TGTGCCTGGAATACGGGAGATAATTCACCCCTCCACTTT.

This chain links TRBV15 with TRBJ2-5, with D possibly TRBD1 on 7 matching bases. The V gene lost 3 bases and the J gene lost 4 bases, with 15 bases spanning the gap. The V gene's germline CDR1 is LNHNV and CDR2 YYDKDF (reference sequence). The CDR3 covers 15 residues. The DNA of the CDR3 is TGTGCCACCAGCAGGGACTCAGGGGGGCCAGAGACCCAGTACTTC. Amino acid sequence: CATSRDSGGPETQYF.

This chain connects TRBV6-2 or TRBV6-3 to TRBJ2-1; D gene ambiguous. CDR3 length equals 12 residues. Germline V gives CDR1 MNHEY, CDR2 SVGEGT. V gave up 0 bases and J gave up 7 bases, with 4 bases separating them. CDR3 region: CASSYSRNEQFF. CDR3 sequence (DNA): TGTGCCAGCAGTTACTCGAGAAATGAGCAGTTCTTC.

The chain combines TRBV5-1 with TRBJ1-6; D remains unclear. This CDR3 has 17 amino acids. From germline, CDR1 is SGHRS and CDR2 YFSETQ. The V end lost 7 bases, the J end lost 12 bases, and 29 bases lay between the germline ends. The CDR3 DNA is TGCGCCAGCTTACCGGACGAAGGTCAGATGGTCAATGGACCCCTCCACTTT. Its protein product is CASLPDEGQMVNGPLHF. Filled out from reference TRBV5-1 and TRBJ1-6, the complete variable domain reads KAGVTQTPRYLIKTRGQQVTLSCSPISGHRSVSWYQQTPGQGLQFLFEYFSETQRNKGNFPGRFSGRQFSNSRSEMNVSTLELGDSALYLCASLPDEGQMVNGPLHFGNGTRLTVT.

This chain connects TRBV20-1 to TRBJ1-1; TRBD1 matches at 8 bases. Germline loops: CDR1 DFQATT, CDR2 SNEGSKA (reference sequence). V shed 5 bases and J 2 bases; nucleotides not matched to a gene: 7. The CDR3 covers 14 residues. Written as DNA, the CDR3 is TGCAGTGCTGCCCAGACAGGGGTAAACACTGAAGCTTTCTTT. Protein product: CSAAQTGVNTEAFF.